This entry lists 10 T cell receptor beta chains sequenced from one sample in a study of T cells after posttransplantation cyclophosphamide. TCRdb's table, derived via immunoSEQ multiplex PCR, lists solely in-frame clones and lacks some. The specimen gives roughly 49,000 clones without singletons; the ten biggest hold 2% to 2.5%. Source material: PBMCs. The receptor source for this set is a middle-aged man in good health, CMV-negative, and a related stem cell transplant donor.

There are many counts of this clone. V is TRBV28 and J is TRBJ2-7; 9 nucleotides line up with TRBD2. The germline V gene encodes CDR1 MDHEN and CDR2 SYDVKM. V shed 3 bases and J 0 bases; nucleotides not matched to a gene: 12. The length of the CDR3 is 18 residues. The CDR3 protein is CASSLEIAGVPRSYEQYF. Here the CDR3 DNA reads TGTGCCAGCAGTTTGGAAATAGCGGGAGTTCCCCGCTCCTACGAGCAGTACTTC.

In this sample, this clone turned up many times. The V call is TRBV11-3, the J call TRBJ2-3; tentatively, D is TRBD1 (6 bases). The CDR3 spans 15 residues. CDR1 and CDR2 from the germline V gene are SGHNT and YENEEA. V was clipped by 0 bases and J by 2 bases, with 9 bases between them. The CDR3 region has the DNA TGTGCCAGCAGCTTAGAGGGACACCACACAGATACGCAGTATTTT. This encodes CASSLEGHHTDTQYF.

In this sample, this clone turned up many times. The V gene is TRBV2, the J gene TRBJ2-5; TRBD2 might be the D (5 bases). The CDR3 sequence is 14 residues long. From germline, CDR1 is SNHLY and CDR2 FYNNEI. V was clipped by 4 bases and J by 3 bases, with 12 bases between them. The CDR3 bases are TGTGCCAGCAGTGTCGGGGTAGCGAAAGAGACCCAGTACTTC. This gives the protein CASSVGVAKETQYF.

This clone was counted at least ten times. This chain joins TRBV28 and TRBJ2-7; TRBD2 might be the D (6 bases). V gave up 5 bases and J gave up 2 bases, with 22 bases separating them. CDR3 length: 17 amino acids. The germline CDR1 and CDR2 sequences are MDHEN and SYDVKM. The CDR3 nucleotides read TGTGCCAGCAGTGCCTCTTTCCCTAGCGAGGGCACCTACGAGCAGTACTTC. It encodes CASSASFPSEGTYEQYF.

This clone appeared many times. This sequence joins TRBV7-2 and TRBJ1-2; D call uncertain. V was trimmed by 2 bases and J by 9 bases, leaving 13 bases between them. Per the germline V gene, CDR1 is SGHTA and CDR2 is FQGNSA. CDR3 length: 13 residues. Here the CDR3 DNA reads TGTGCCAGCAGCTTAACAAGCGAAGGTAGCTACACCTTC. It translates to CASSLTSEGSYTF.

The chain has TRBV4-1 and TRBJ1-2, with TRBD1 matching over 7 bases. V shed 4 bases, J shed 10 bases, and the junction held 18 bases outside the gene matches. This CDR3 spans 16 amino acids. Germline V gene sequence: CDR1 MGHRA, CDR2 YSYEKL. The CDR3 loop reads CASSLSLGAGTVSYTF. CDR3 DNA: TGCGCCAGCAGCCTGTCCCTGGGGGCGGGGACAGTATCCTACACCTTC.

This clone was seen at least ten times. The CDR3: CASSSRVSGANVLTF. CDR3 nucleotides: TGTGCCAGCAGCTCGAGGGTCTCTGGGGCCAACGTCCTGACTTTC. The V gene is TRBV7-9, the J gene TRBJ2-6, with a weak D call TRBD2 (5 bases). Germline V gives CDR1 SEHNR, CDR2 FQNEAQ (reference sequence). This CDR3 region has 15 residues. Trimming stripped 4 bases from V and 0 bases from J, with 7 bases between.

This clone has ten or more counts. J is TRBJ2-3 and V is TRBV7-6, with 9 bases aligning to TRBD1. CDR3 size: 17 residues. V lost 5 bases to trimming and J lost 4 bases; unmatched junction nucleotides: 13. The germline V gene encodes CDR1 SGHVS and CDR2 FNYEAQ. The CDR3 DNA reads TGTGCCAGCAGCCCTACTTTGGACAGGGGCCCCCCAGATACGCAGTATTTT. Protein product: CASSPTLDRGPPDTQYF.

This clone showed up many times. V usage is TRBV30 and J usage is TRBJ2-2; D is perhaps TRBD2 (6 bases). The germline V and J ends were trimmed by 5 bases and 2 bases, with 9 bases remaining between them. Germline loops: CDR1 GTSNPN, CDR2 SVGIG (reference sequence). CDR3 length equals 13 residues. DNA of the CDR3: TGTGCCTGGGGGGGAGGCAACACCGGGGAGCTGTTTTTT. It is translated as CAWGGGNTGELFF.

The sample holds many counts of this clone. The chain couples TRBV11-2 to TRBJ2-3, with 8 bases matching TRBD2. The CDR3 consists of 15 residues. Germline V gene data show CDR1 as SGHAT and CDR2 as FQNNGV. The V and J ends lost 1 base and 3 bases, in that order; junction bases with no gene match: 3. The CDR3 spells CASSLAAGVTDTQYF. The CDR3 bases are TGTGCCAGCAGCTTAGCAGCGGGAGTTACAGATACGCAGTATTTT. The full variable domain, with the rest looked up from reference TRBV11-2 and TRBJ2-3, is EAGVAQSPRYKIIEKRQSVAFWCNPISGHATLYWYQQILGQGPKLLIQFQNNGVVDDSQLPKDRFSAERLKGVDSTLKIQPAKLEDSAVYLCASSLAAGVTDTQYFGPGTRLTVL.